Detailed here is one T cell receptor beta chain. CDR1 is SGHNT, CDR2 YYREEE, per germline (reference sequence). After removal of 4 bases from V and 3 bases from J, the junction contained 7 bases not matched to a gene. The CDR3 is made up of 15 amino acids. Some clones are missing from TCRdb's copy, which holds only in-frame ones; the method was immunoSEQ multiplex PCR. Of about 2.4 million clones listed, around nine tenths were seen once; the top ten hold roughly 0.14%. This sample stems from a study of shared clonotypes between healthy human individuals. The sequenced sample consisted of naive CD4+ T cells sorted from blood. Subset meaning: CD45RA+ positively selected. The sequence derives from a man in his late teens or twenties in good health. The J gene is TRBJ2-7, the V gene TRBV5-4; TRBD1 agrees at 10 bases. For the CDR3, the DNA is TGTGCCAGCAGCCACGGGACAGGGGAAAACTACGAGCAGTACTTC. Amino acids: CASSHGTGENYEQYF. Drawing the rest from reference TRBV5-4 and TRBJ2-7, the complete variable domain is ETGVTQSPTHLIKTRGQQVTLRCSSQSGHNTVSWYQQALGQGPQFIFQYYREEENGRGNFPPRFSGLQFPNYSSELNVNALELDDSALYLCASSHGTGENYEQYFGPGTRLTVT.